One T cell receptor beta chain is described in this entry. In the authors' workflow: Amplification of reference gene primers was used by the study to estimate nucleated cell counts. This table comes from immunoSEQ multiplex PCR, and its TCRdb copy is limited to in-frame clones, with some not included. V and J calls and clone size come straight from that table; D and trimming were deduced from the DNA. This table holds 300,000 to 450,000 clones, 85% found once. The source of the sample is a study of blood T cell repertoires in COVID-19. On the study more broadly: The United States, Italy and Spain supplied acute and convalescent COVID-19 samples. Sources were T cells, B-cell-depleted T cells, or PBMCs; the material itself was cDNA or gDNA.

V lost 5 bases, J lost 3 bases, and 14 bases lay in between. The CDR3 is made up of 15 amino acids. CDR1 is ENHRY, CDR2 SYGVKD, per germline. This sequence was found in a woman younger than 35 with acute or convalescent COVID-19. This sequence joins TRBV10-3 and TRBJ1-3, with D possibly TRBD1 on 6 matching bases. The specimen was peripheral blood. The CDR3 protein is CAISNSGQIGNTIYF. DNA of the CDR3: TGTGCCATCAGTAATTCCGGACAGATTGGAAACACCATATATTTT.